This TCR beta chain appears in the sequencing data of a study of cytomegalovirus exposure and HLA in healthy donors. For this clone: Antigen: not known.

The CDR3 runs to 17 residues. V dropped 2 bases and J dropped 6 bases, with 17 bases sitting between them. The germline gives CDR1 LGHNA, CDR2 YNFKEQ. PCR involved 60 Vbeta and 13 Jbeta primers. TCRdb's copy holds only in-frame clones and misses some; the assay was immunoSEQ multiplex PCR. Of 190,000 or so clones listed, over 75% are singletons. Study results and limitations: Later work found that TCR association rates differed between HLA loci; DRB1 had the most and HLA-C the fewest. Earlier findings revealed that most TCR beta V segments proved productive either about 87% or about 30% of the time.

The TCR sequence derives from a woman aged 50 to 65 in good health and CMV-seropositive. V and J are TRBV4-2 and TRBJ1-6, with TRBD1 as a possible D gene (6 bases). Sequencing was carried out using PBMCs. The CDR3 region is CASSQLGTKGANSPLHF. Written as DNA, the CDR3 is TGTGCCAGCAGCCAACTTGGGACAAAAGGTGCTAATTCACCCCTCCACTTT.